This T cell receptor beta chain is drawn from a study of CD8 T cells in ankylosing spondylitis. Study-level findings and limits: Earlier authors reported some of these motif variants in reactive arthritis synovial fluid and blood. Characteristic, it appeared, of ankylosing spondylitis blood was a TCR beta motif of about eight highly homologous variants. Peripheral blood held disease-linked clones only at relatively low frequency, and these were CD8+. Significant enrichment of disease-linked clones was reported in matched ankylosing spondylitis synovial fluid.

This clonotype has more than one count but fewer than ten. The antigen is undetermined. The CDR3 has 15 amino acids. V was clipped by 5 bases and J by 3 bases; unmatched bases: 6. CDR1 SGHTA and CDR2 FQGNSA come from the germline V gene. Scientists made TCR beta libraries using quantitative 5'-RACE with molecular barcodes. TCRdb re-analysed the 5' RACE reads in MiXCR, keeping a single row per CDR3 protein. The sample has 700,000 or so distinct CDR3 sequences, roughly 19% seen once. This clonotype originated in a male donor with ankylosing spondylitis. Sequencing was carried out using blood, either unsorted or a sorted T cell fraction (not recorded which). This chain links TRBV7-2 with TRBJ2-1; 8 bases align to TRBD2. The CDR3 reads CASSATGTSYNEQFF. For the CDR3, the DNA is TGTGCCAGCAGCGCCACCGGGACTAGCTACAATGAGCAGTTCTTC.